The present T cell receptor beta chain was sequenced within a study of a mutant IDH1 vaccine in newly diagnosed glioma. Note on this clone: Its antigen is as yet unknown.

Time point specified: week 23, last vaccination. The content of each vaccine dose was 300 ug of mutant IDH1 20-mer peptide, and topical imiquimod accompanied it. Each tumor in the donors was a new WHO grade 3 or 4 astrocytoma, IDH1-mutant and ATRX-lost. The CDR3 loop spans 16 amino acids. The table came from immunoSEQ multiplex PCR; TCRdb's copy has only in-frame clones and leaves some out. The table has roughly 76,000 clones, 85% seen once; the top ten hold around 2%. V and J are TRBV21-1 and TRBJ1-1; the table gives TRBD1 as D, unverified against the DNA. TRBV21-1 is labeled a pseudogene. The source was PBMCs, collected from a glioma patient whose treatment included an IDH1 peptide vaccine. The receptor's source is a young man with glioma. Some clones in this sample may be carry-over from other donors' samples. CDR3 region: CASSTHPPGVTTEAFF. The CDR3 DNA is TGTGCCAGCAGCACCCATCCCCCAGGGGTTACCACTGAAGCTTTCTTT.